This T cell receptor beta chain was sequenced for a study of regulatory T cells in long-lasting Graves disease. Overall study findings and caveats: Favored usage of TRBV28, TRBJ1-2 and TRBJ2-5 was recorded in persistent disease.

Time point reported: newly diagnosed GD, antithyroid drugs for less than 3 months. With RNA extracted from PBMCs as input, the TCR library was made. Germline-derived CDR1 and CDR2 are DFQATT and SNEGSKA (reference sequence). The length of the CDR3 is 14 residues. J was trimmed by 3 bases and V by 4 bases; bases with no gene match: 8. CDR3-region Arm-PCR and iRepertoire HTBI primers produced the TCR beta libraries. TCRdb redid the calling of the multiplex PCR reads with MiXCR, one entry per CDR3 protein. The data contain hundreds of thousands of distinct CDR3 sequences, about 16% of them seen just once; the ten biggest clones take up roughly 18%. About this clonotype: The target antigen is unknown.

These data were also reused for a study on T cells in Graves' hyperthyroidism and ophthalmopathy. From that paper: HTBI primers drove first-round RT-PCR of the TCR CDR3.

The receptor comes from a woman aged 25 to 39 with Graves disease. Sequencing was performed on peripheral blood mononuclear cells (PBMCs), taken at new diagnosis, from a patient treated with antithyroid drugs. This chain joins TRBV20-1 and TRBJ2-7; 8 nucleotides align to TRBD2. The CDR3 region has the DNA TGCAGTGCTACCTTAGCGGGAAGGGTCTACGAGCAGTACTTC. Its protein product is CSATLAGRVYEQYF.